What follows describes a single TCR beta chain. The source of the sample is a study of control samples from healthy donors and cancer patients. Assay used: immunoSEQ multiplex PCR; TCRdb lists only in-frame clones, some missing. The table lists about 90,000 clones, over 75% of them singletons. This TCR derives from a young woman in good health. Sequences were obtained from blood.

The CDR3 protein is CASSSTTEGYTEAFF. The CDR3 nucleotides read TGTGCCAGCTCAAGTACGACAGAAGGGTACACTGAAGCTTTCTTT. The gene calls are TRBV18 and TRBJ1-1; TRBD1 is a possible D gene (5 bases). The ends were cut back, 5 bases at V and 3 bases at J, with 16 bases in the middle. This CDR3 is 15 amino acids long. Germline V CDR1 and CDR2: KGHSH, LQKENI.